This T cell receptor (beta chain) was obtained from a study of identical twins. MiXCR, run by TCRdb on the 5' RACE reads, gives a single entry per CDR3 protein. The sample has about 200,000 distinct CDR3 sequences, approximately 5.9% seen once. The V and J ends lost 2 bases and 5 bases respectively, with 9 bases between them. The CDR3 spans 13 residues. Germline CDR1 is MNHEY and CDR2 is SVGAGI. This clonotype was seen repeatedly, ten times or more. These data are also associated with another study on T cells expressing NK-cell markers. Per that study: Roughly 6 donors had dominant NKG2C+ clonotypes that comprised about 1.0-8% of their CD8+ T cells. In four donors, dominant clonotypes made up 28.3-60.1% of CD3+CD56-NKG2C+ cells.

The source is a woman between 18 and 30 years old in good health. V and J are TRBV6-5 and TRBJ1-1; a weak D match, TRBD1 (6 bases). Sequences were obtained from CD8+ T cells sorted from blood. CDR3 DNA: TGTGCCAGCAGTTACGGGGGGGCAACTGAAGCTTTCTTT. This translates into CASSYGGATEAFF.